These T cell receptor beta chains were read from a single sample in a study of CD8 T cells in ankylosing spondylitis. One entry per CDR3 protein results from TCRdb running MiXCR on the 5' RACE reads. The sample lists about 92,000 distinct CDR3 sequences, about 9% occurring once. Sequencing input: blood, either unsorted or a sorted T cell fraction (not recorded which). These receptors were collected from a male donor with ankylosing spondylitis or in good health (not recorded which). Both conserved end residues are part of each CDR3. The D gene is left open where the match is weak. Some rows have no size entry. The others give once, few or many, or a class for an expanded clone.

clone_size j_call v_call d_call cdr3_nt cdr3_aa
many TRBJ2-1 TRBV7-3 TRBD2 TGTGCCAGCAGCTCGGGCGACTGGACTAGCGGGGGGCCAACATTCAATGAGCAGTTCTTC CASSSGDWTSGGPTFNEQFF
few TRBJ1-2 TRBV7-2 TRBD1 TGTGCCAGCAGCGCCCGACAGGGGCTCAGGGAAGGCTACACCTTC CASSARQGLREGYTF
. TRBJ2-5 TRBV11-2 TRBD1 TGTGCCAGCAGCTCTCGCACCGGGACAGCAAAAGAGACCCAGTACTTC CASSSRTGTAKETQYF
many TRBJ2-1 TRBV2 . TGTGCCAGCAGTGATGGACAGCTAGCTGAGCAGTTCTTC CASSDGQLAEQFF
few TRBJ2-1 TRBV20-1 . TGCTGTGCTAGACCGTTAGACAGGAGATCCTACAATGAGCAGTTCTTC CCARPLDRRSYNEQFF
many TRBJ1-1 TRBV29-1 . TGCAGCGTTGCGGGACGGATGAACACTGAAGCTTTCTTT CSVAGRMNTEAFF
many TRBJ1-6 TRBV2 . TGTGCCAGCAGTGGGACAGTCTATAATTCACCCCTCCACTTT CASSGTVYNSPLHF
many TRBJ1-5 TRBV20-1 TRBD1 TGCAGTGCTGAACAAACAGGGGCTAGCAATCAGCCCCAGCATTTT CSAEQTGASNQPQHF
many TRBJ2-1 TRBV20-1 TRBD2 TGCAGTGCTACCTCCCCAGGGACTAGCGTCTTTTGGTTCGACAATGAGCAGTTCTTC CSATSPGTSVFWFDNEQFF
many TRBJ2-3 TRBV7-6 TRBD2 TGTGCCAGCGGCGCCTTAGCGGGGGACCGCACAGATACGCAGTATTTT CASGALAGDRTDTQYF
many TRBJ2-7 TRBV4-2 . TGTGCCAGCAGCCAAGTAGGAGCCTACGAGCAGTACTTC CASSQVGAYEQYF
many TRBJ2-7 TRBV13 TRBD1 TGTGCCAGCAGCTTATTGAGGGGGCTGAACGAGCAGTACTTC CASSLLRGLNEQYF
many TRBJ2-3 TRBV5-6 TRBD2 TGTGCCAGCAGCCCGGGACTAGGGCGGGATACGCAGTATTTT CASSPGLGRDTQYF
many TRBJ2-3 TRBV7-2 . TGTGCCAGCAGCCAGGACCCCCGAGCCCGGGGTACGCAGTATTTT CASSQDPRARGTQYF
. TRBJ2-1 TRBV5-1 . TGCGCCAGCAGCTTGGACCCAGGGGGCGGGGGATACTCCTACAATGAGCAGTTCTTC CASSLDPGGGGYSYNEQFF
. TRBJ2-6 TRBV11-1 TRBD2 TGTGCCAGCAGCGAAACCAATCTTCGGCGGGGGGTCTCTGGGGCCAACGTCCTGACTTTC CASSETNLRRGVSGANVLTF
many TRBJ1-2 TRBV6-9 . TGTGCCAGCAGTTACACGTCCGGCCGGGACAAGGGCACCTTC CASSYTSGRDKGTF
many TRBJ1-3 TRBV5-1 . TGCGCCAGCAGCTTGGATGGGGGCGGTGGAAACACCATATATTTT CASSLDGGGGNTIYF
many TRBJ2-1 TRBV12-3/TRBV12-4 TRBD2 TGTGCCAGCATTCCTAGCGGGGGGCGCTACAATGAGCAGTTCTTC CASIPSGGRYNEQFF
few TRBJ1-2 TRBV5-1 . TGCGCCAGCAGCTTGTTCCAGGGGAACTATGGCTACACCTTC CASSLFQGNYGYTF
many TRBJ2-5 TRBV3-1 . TGTGCCAGCAGCCAACAGAGCCTACAGGGAGGGGGTATGACCCAGTACTTC CASSQQSLQGGGMTQYF
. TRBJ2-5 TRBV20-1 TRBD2 TGCAGTGCTAGAGCGGGGGGGCGGGGAGAGACCCAGTACTTC CSARAGGRGETQYF
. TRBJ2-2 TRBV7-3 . TGTGCCAGCAGCGGGGACAACCTGGCGAACACCGGGGAGCTGTTTTTT CASSGDNLANTGELFF
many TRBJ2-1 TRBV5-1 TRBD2 TGCGCCAGCAGCGAACAATCTCCTCCGGGAGGGGAGCAGTTCTTC CASSEQSPPGGEQFF
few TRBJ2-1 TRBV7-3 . TGTGCCAGCAGCCCGTTGCGTAGTGAGCAGTTCTTC CASSPLRSEQFF
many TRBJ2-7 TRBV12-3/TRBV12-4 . TGTGCCAGCAGTTTTTCGGGGTACGAGCAGTACTTC CASSFSGYEQYF
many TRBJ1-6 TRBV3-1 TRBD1 TGTGCCAGCAGCCAGCGGGACAGGCCGAATTCACCCCTCCACTTT CASSQRDRPNSPLHF
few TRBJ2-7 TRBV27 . TGTGCCAGCAGCCGCCCCGGATCCTACGAGCAGTACTTC CASSRPGSYEQYF
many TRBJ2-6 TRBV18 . TGTGCCAGCTCACCAGGTGCACCCAGCTCTGGGGCCAACGTCCTGACTTTC CASSPGAPSSGANVLTF
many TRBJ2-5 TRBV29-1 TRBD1 TGCAGCGAGCGACAGGGGGGAGGGCAAGAGACCCAGTACTTC CSERQGGGQETQYF
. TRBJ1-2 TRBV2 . TGTGCCAGCAGTGAAGGACGGAACTATGGCTACACCTTC CASSEGRNYGYTF
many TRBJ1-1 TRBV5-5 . TGTGCCAGCAGCTTGGGGGGATTCGACACTGAAGCTTTCTTT CASSLGGFDTEAFF
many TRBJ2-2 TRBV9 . TGTGCCAGCAGCGTAAGGCTGGCGGGGCCGAACACCGGGGAGCTGTTTTTT CASSVRLAGPNTGELFF
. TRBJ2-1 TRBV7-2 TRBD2 TGTGCCAGCAGCTTAGCCTTCGGGGGGGAGAGTGGGCAGTTCTTC CASSLAFGGESGQFF
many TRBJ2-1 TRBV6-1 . TGTGCCAGCAGCAGCCGGCGCGGGGGCCGCCTCTCCTACAATGAGCAGTTCTTC CASSSRRGGRLSYNEQFF
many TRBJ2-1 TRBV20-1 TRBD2 TGCAGTGGACTAGCGGGGGGGTCCTACAATGAGCAGTTCTTC CSGLAGGSYNEQFF
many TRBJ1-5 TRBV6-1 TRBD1 TGTGCCAGCAGAATGACAGGGGGTCAGCCCCAGCATTTT CASRMTGGQPQHF
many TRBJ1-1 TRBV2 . TGTGCCAGCAGTGAGTTCAGAAACACTGAAGCTTTCTTT CASSEFRNTEAFF
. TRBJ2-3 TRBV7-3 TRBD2 TGTGCCAGCAGCAAACTAGCGGGGGCAGATACGCAGTATTTT CASSKLAGADTQYF
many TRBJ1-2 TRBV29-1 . TGCAGCGTTTACGGGGGCAGCTATGGCTACACCTTC CSVYGGSYGYTF
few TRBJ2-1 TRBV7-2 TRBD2 TGTGCCAGCAGCTTAACGGGGGGGCCTGGAACCAGGCAGTTCTTC CASSLTGGPGTRQFF
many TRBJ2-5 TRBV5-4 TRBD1 TGTGCCAGCAGCAAGGGACAGGGAATGCAGACCCAGTACTTC CASSKGQGMQTQYF
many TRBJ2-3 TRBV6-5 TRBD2 TGTGCCAGCAGTTACCGTCCTAGCGGGGGCCGGGATACGCAGTATTTT CASSYRPSGGRDTQYF
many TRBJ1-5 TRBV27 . TGTGCCAGCAGTTTATATTACCGGGATTTGGGCAATCAGCCCCAGCATTTT CASSLYYRDLGNQPQHF
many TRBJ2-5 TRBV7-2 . TGTGCCAGCAGCTTATTTGGAGAGACCCAGTACTTC CASSLFGETQYF
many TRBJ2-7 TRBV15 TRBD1 TGTGCCACCAGCAGATCTGACAGGGTCTACGAGCAGTACTTC CATSRSDRVYEQYF
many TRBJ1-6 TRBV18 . TGTGCCAGCTCCCCTTCCGCGGGGGGAAGGTCACCCCTCCACTTT CASSPSAGGRSPLHF
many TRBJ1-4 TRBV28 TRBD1 TGTGCCAGCAGTGGCTGGGACAGGGCTAATGAAAAACTGTTTTTT CASSGWDRANEKLFF
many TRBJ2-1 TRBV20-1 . TGCAGTGCTTTTCCAAGCTCCTACAATGAGCAGTTCTTC CSAFPSSYNEQFF
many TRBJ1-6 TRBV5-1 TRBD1 TGCGCCAGCAGTCTAGGACAGGGACGGAATTCACCCCTCCACTTT CASSLGQGRNSPLHF
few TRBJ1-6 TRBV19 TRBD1 TGTGCCACGGCGGGACAGGTCTTTGATTCACCCCTCCACTTT CATAGQVFDSPLHF
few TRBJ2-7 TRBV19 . TGTGCCAGTAGACCACCGGAAGGGGAGCAGTACTTC CASRPPEGEQYF
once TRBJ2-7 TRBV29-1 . TGCAGCGTTGCTGAAGGGGTTCCCTACGAGCAGTACTTC CSVAEGVPYEQYF
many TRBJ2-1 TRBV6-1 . TGTGCCAGCCTGTACGGTGAGCAGTTCTTC CASLYGEQFF